This T cell receptor (beta chain) was recovered during a study of T-cell memory formation after mild COVID-19. The table lists this clonotype with a few counts. TCRdb processed the 5' RACE reads anew with MiXCR; each CDR3 protein has one entry. This table holds hundreds of thousands of distinct CDR3 sequences, less than 25% found once. V gave up 5 bases and J gave up 3 bases; unmatched junction bases: 7. The CDR3 is 15 residues long. CDR1 is SNHLY and CDR2 is FYNNEI in the germline V gene. Sequencing input: PBMCs or a T cell subset sorted from them (not recorded which). The chain recombines TRBV2 with TRBJ2-7; 10 bases are a match to TRBD1. The sequence derives from an adult woman who had mild COVID-19 (a few samples of this study predate the infection). Cell type and time point are not known. The DNA of the CDR3 is TGTGCCAGCAGTCCCCGACAGGGGGCGGTCTACGAGCAGTACTTC. It encodes CASSPRQGAVYEQYF.